The rows below give T cell receptor beta chains drawn from one sample of a study of blood T cell repertoires in COVID-19. Repertoires were generated with immunoSEQ multiplex PCR, while TCRdb's copy carries only in-frame clones and drops some. This repertoire shows approximately 160,000 clones, 65% to 85% found once; its top ten account for about 10%. Sequenced input: peripheral blood. The receptors originated from a woman older than 75 with active or convalescent COVID-19. The CDR3 runs from the conserved cysteine through the conserved F or W. D genes are given only for firm matches. Only some rows state a clone size, as once, few, many or a class for expanded clones.

.,TRBJ2-5,14,TRBV2,.,TGTGCCAGCAGTGAGGGCCTCGGCAAGGAGACCCAGTACTTC,CASSEGLGKETQYF
.,TRBJ1-6,19,TRBV24-1,.,TGTGCCACCAGTGCCCGTTATCCGTTGGACAGAGCCTATAATTCACCCCTCCACTTT,CATSARYPLDRAYNSPLHF
.,TRBJ1-6,13,TRBV19,few,TGTGCCAGTAGTTGGACAGAGAGGGAACCCCTCCACTTT,CASSWTEREPLHF
.,TRBJ2-6,16,TRBV14,.,TGTGCCAGCAGCTCTGACAGACCCTCTGGGGCCAACGTCCTGACTTTC,CASSSDRPSGANVLTF
.,TRBJ1-3,17,TRBV4-3,.,TGCGCCAGCAGCCAAGAATTTTTACGCGTCTCTGGAAACACCATATATTTT,CASSQEFLRVSGNTIYF
TRBD1,TRBJ2-7,13,TRBV9,.,TGTGCCACCCGGACAGGGGGGAACTACGAGCAGTACTTC,CATRTGGNYEQYF
TRBD1,TRBJ1-1,12,TRBV29-1,.,TGCAGCGGAGGACAGGGCGGCACTGAAGCTTTCTTT,CSGGQGGTEAFF
.,TRBJ1-6,14,TRBV19,.,TGTGCCAGTACCGCGAGCTCCTATAATTCACCCCTCCACTTT,CASTASSYNSPLHF
.,TRBJ1-5,14,TRBV7-2,.,TGTGCCAGCAGCTTAGTGGCAGGGGAACTAATCCGGCATTTT,CASSLVAGELIRHF
.,TRBJ2-7,14,TRBV7-9,.,TGTGCCAGCAGCTTAGCGTTGGGGCAGGACGAGCAGTACTTC,CASSLALGQDEQYF
TRBD1,TRBJ1-2,11,TRBV20-1,.,TGCAGTGCCTGGACAGGGAGTGGCTACACCTTC,CSAWTGSGYTF
.,TRBJ2-7,15,TRBV2,.,TGTGCCAGCAGGATATCCGGGACACCTACGTACGAGCAGTACTTC,CASRISGTPTYEQYF
TRBD1,TRBJ2-7,15,TRBV6-5,.,TGTGCCAGCAACTACAACCTGGGACAGTACTACGAGCAGTACTTC,CASNYNLGQYYEQYF
TRBD1,TRBJ1-2,15,TRBV28,.,TGTGCCAGCACTTCAGGGGGCGCGGGGGAAGATGGCTACACCTTC,CASTSGGAGEDGYTF
TRBD1,TRBJ1-2,15,TRBV6-2/TRBV6-3,.,TGTGCCAGCAGCGGACAGGGGGCGTCGGACTATGGCTACACCTTC,CASSGQGASDYGYTF
.,TRBJ2-7,13,TRBV10-3,.,TGTGCCAGTTCTACAGGTTTAGCCTACGAGCAGTACTTC,CASSTGLAYEQYF
.,TRBJ1-2,15,TRBV5-1,.,TGCGCCAGCAGCTCTGGGGGGTCATACTTCTATGGCTACACCTTC,CASSSGGSYFYGYTF
TRBD2,TRBJ2-7,15,TRBV7-2,.,TGTGCCAGCAGCGTTCTAGCGGGGGGCGGCGGCGAGCAGTACTTC,CASSVLAGGGGEQYF
.,TRBJ2-3,14,TRBV11-1,.,TGTGCCAGCAGCTTAGCTCCGGTCTCCCCAACGCAGTATTTT,CASSLAPVSPTQYF
TRBD2,TRBJ2-1,15,TRBV13,once,TGTGCCAGCAGCTTATTAGCGGGGGCCTACAATGAGCAGTTCTTC,CASSLLAGAYNEQFF
.,TRBJ1-2,11,TRBV12-3/TRBV12-4,.,TGTGCCAGCACGACAGCCTATGGCTACACCTTC,CASTTAYGYTF
.,TRBJ1-4,12,TRBV7-9,few,TGTGCCAGCAGCTCAGGGAATGAAAAACTGTTTTTT,CASSSGNEKLFF
.,TRBJ1-5,12,TRBV5-6,.,TGTGCCAGCAGCTCTCTAAATCAGCCCCAGCATTTT,CASSSLNQPQHF
TRBD2,TRBJ2-3,16,TRBV18,once,TGTGCCAGCTCACCACCGCGGGGGGGAGTCACAGATACGCAGTATTTT,CASSPPRGGVTDTQYF
TRBD1,TRBJ2-2,15,TRBV18,.,TGTGCCAGCTCTCTCGGGACAGGTCTCACCGGGGAGCTGTTTTTT,CASSLGTGLTGELFF
.,TRBJ2-3,14,TRBV7-9,.,TGTGCCAGCAGCTTAGGGCCCGTCACAGATACGCAGTATTTT,CASSLGPVTDTQYF
.,TRBJ2-1,12,TRBV11-2,.,TGTGCCAGCAGCCAGTCCGTTGTCGAGCAGTTCTTC,CASSQSVVEQFF
TRBD1,TRBJ1-6,13,TRBV28,.,TGTGCCAGCAGTGGGGACAGGGCTTCACCCCTCCACTTT,CASSGDRASPLHF
.,TRBJ1-1,13,TRBV12-3/TRBV12-4,.,TGTGCCAGCAGCCTGGGGGGGAACACTGAAGCTTTCTTT,CASSLGGNTEAFF
.,TRBJ2-7,15,TRBV6-5,.,TGTGCCAGCAGTTACTCGATATTGGGGAGCTACGAGCAGTACTTC,CASSYSILGSYEQYF
TRBD1,TRBJ1-1,16,TRBV7-2,.,TGTGCCAGCAGCTTACGGGACAGGGTAACGAACACTGAAGCTTTCTTT,CASSLRDRVTNTEAFF
TRBD1,TRBJ1-1,16,TRBV9,.,TGTGCCAGCAGCACCAGGACAGGGGGTACGAACACTGAAGCTTTCTTT,CASSTRTGGTNTEAFF
.,TRBJ1-1,16,TRBV6-2/TRBV6-3,few,TGTGCCAGCAGTTACGCGCCAGGTCGATGGAACACTGAAGCTTTCTTT,CASSYAPGRWNTEAFF
TRBD1,TRBJ1-1,15,TRBV6-4,.,TGTGCCAGCAGGGAGACAGGGGGCCTAAACACTGAAGCTTTCTTT,CASRETGGLNTEAFF
.,TRBJ1-5,15,TRBV21-1,once,TGTGCCAGCTTTCCCCCCGACACATGCAATCAGCCCCAGCATTTT,CASFPPDTCNQPQHF
.,TRBJ1-3,12,TRBV2,few,TGTGCCAGCAAAGCGGATGGAAACACCATATATTTT,CASKADGNTIYF
.,TRBJ1-2,12,TRBV7-2,.,TGTGCCAGCAGCTTATACGGGAATGGCTACACCTTC,CASSLYGNGYTF
TRBD1,TRBJ1-5,15,TRBV29-1,.,TGCAGCGTTAAGACCGGGACAGGGACATATCAGCCCCAGCATTTT,CSVKTGTGTYQPQHF
TRBD1,TRBJ2-4,14,TRBV7-2,.,TGTGCCAGCAGCTTCAGAGGGACAGGGGACATTCAGTACTTC,CASSFRGTGDIQYF
TRBD1,TRBJ2-1,16,TRBV6-1,.,TGTGCCAGCACTGAGGGGGCGTCTACCTGGTACAATGAGCAGTTCTTC,CASTEGASTWYNEQFF
.,TRBJ1-1,13,TRBV12-3/TRBV12-4,.,TGTGCCAGCGCAGTGAAAGAATCCACTGAAGCTTTCTTT,CASAVKESTEAFF
.,TRBJ1-2,14,TRBV5-4,.,TGTGCCAGCAGCCCCGGGGGAGATAACTATGGCTACACCTTC,CASSPGGDNYGYTF
TRBD2,TRBJ2-2,16,TRBV19,.,TGTGCCAGTACGCTAGCGGGGGTACGATCCGACCGGGAGCTGTTTTTT,CASTLAGVRSDRELFF
.,TRBJ1-1,15,TRBV6-5,.,TGTGCCAGCAGTTACTCGTGGCAGGGGCTCGCTGAAGCTTTCTTT,CASSYSWQGLAEAFF
.,TRBJ1-1,16,TRBV7-2,.,TGTGCCAGCAGCACCACCCGCAGGGTCCTCAGCACTGAAGCTTTCTTT,CASSTTRRVLSTEAFF
TRBD2,TRBJ2-1,15,TRBV28,few,TGTGCCAGCAGCCCGACTAGCGGGGCCTACAATGAGCAGTTCTTC,CASSPTSGAYNEQFF
TRBD1,TRBJ1-1,14,TRBV6-2/TRBV6-3,.,TGTGCCAGCAGTTCCGCCCAGGGGGGCACTGAAGCTTTCTTT,CASSSAQGGTEAFF
.,TRBJ2-6,13,TRBV7-9,few,TGTGCCAGCTCAGGCTCTGGGGCCAACGTCCTGACTTTC,CASSGSGANVLTF
TRBD1,TRBJ1-2,13,TRBV12-3/TRBV12-4,.,TGTGCCAGCACTGACAGGGCGGGCTATGGCTACACCTTC,CASTDRAGYGYTF
TRBD1,TRBJ1-5,17,TRBV28,.,TGTGCCAGCAGTTCCGGGACAGGGGCACTGGTAGGTCAGCCCCAGCATTTT,CASSSGTGALVGQPQHF
TRBD1,TRBJ2-4,19,TRBV19,.,TGTGCCAGTAGTAGGGGACAGACCCTTATTCTTTCAGCCAAAAACATTCAGTACTTC,CASSRGQTLILSAKNIQYF
TRBD1,TRBJ2-7,12,TRBV29-1,.,TGCAGCGTTGGGGACAGGGGGTTTGAGCAGTACTTC,CSVGDRGFEQYF
.,TRBJ2-4,15,TRBV4-1,.,TGCGCCAGCAGCCGGGAGCCACTAGCCAAAAACATTCAGTACTTC,CASSREPLAKNIQYF
TRBD1,TRBJ2-5,16,TRBV19,.,TGTGCCAGTAGTTATTCATTGGGACAGAAGTTTGAGACCCAGTACTTC,CASSYSLGQKFETQYF
TRBD1,TRBJ2-5,16,TRBV7-9,.,TGTGCCAGCAGCTTCAGGACAGGGGAGGTCCAAGAGACCCAGTACTTC,CASSFRTGEVQETQYF
.,TRBJ1-1,15,TRBV13,once,TGTGCCAGCAGCTTAGGCTTAGCAGAGAACACTGAAGCTTTCTTT,CASSLGLAENTEAFF
.,TRBJ1-5,13,TRBV19,.,TGTGCCAGTAGCCGGGACAACAATCAGCCCCAGCATTTT,CASSRDNNQPQHF
.,TRBJ1-1,14,TRBV12-5,.,TGTGCTAGTGGCCCAGGGGTAATGAACACTGAAGCTTTCTTT,CASGPGVMNTEAFF
.,TRBJ1-1,15,TRBV7-8,.,TGTGCCAGCAGCTTAGTACCGCGAGGGGGAACTGAAGCTTTCTTT,CASSLVPRGGTEAFF
.,TRBJ2-7,11,TRBV7-2,.,TGTGCCAGCAGCGACAAGTACGAGCAGTACTTC,CASSDKYEQYF